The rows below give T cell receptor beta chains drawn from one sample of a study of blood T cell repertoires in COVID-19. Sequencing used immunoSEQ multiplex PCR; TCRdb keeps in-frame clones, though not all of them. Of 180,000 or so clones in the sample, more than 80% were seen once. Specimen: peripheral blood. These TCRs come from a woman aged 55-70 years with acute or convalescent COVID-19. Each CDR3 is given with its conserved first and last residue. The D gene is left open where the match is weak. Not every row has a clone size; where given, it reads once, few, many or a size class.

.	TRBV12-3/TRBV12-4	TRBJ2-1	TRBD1	TGTGCCAGCAGTTTACAACAGGGGACTGAGCAGTTCTTC	CASSLQQGTEQFF
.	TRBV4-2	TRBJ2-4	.	TGTGCCAGCAGCCTCTCTAAAGGGGAGGCTAACATTCAGTACTTC	CASSLSKGEANIQYF
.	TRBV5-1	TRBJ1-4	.	TGCGCCAGCAGCTTGGAGCGGGGCGGTGAAAAACTGTTTTTT	CASSLERGGEKLFF
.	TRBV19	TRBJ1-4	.	TGTGCCAGTAGTATAGATGGACTGGGAATGAATGAAAAACTGTTTTTT	CASSIDGLGMNEKLFF
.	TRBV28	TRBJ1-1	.	TGTGCCAGCAGTTTCCATACAGGGAGGGAGGCTTTCTTT	CASSFHTGREAFF
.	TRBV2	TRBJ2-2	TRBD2	TGTGCCAGCGACGGGAGGGCCGGCGGCGGGGAGCTGTTTTTT	CASDGRAGGGELFF
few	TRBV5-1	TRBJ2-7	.	TGCGCCAGCAGCTTTGTCGGGGTCGGGGAAGAGCAGTACTTC	CASSFVGVGEEQYF
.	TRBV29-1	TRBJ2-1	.	TGCAGCCTTCTCCTCCAGGGTATCAATGAGCAGTTCTTC	CSLLLQGINEQFF
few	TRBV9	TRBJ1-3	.	TGTGCCAGCAGCGTAGGGTACAACTCTGGAAACACCATATATTTT	CASSVGYNSGNTIYF
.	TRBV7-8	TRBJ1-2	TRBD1	TGTGCCAGCAGCCTAACAGGGGGTGGCTATGGCTACACCTTC	CASSLTGGGYGYTF
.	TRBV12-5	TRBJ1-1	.	TGTGCTAGTGGAACACAGGGCAACACTGAAGCTTTCTTT	CASGTQGNTEAFF
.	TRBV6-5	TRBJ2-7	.	TGTGCCAGCATAGAAGGAACAGTTACCTACGAGCAGTACTTC	CASIEGTVTYEQYF
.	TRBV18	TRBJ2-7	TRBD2	TGTGCCAGCTCAGTACGGGAGGGCTCCTACGAGCAGTACTTC	CASSVREGSYEQYF
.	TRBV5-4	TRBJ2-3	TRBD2	TGTGCCAGCAGCATTCTAGCGGGAGGTGCAGATACGCAGTATTTT	CASSILAGGADTQYF
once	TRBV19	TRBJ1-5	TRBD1	TGTGCCAGTAGTATGGGGACAGGGGCTCAGCCCCAGCATTTT	CASSMGTGAQPQHF
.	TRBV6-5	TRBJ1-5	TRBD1	TGTGCCAGCAGTTCAGGACAGGGAGGACGCCAGCCCCAGCATTTT	CASSSGQGGRQPQHF
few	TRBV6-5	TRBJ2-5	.	TGTGCCAGCACCCAACAGGTTGGGAAGACCCAGTACTTC	CASTQQVGKTQYF
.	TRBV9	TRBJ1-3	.	TGTGCCAGCAGCACTCGACTCGACAGCTCTGGAAACACCATATATTTT	CASSTRLDSSGNTIYF
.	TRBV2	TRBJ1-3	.	TGTGCCAGCAGGCAGGCTGGAAACACCATATATTTT	CASRQAGNTIYF
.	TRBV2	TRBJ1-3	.	TGTGCCAGCAGCCAATCTACAGGGACTGGAAACACCATATATTTT	CASSQSTGTGNTIYF
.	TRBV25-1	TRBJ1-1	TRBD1	TGTGCCAGCAGTGAATCAGGGGGCCCAGCTTTCTTT	CASSESGGPAFF
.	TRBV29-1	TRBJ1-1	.	TGCAGCGTTCGGGGGACGGGGACTGAAGCTTTCTTT	CSVRGTGTEAFF
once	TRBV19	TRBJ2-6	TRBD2	TGTGCCAGTAGTTCCGAAGTCCTAGCGGCTAACGTCCTGACTTTC	CASSSEVLAANVLTF
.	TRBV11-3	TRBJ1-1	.	TGTGCCAGCAGCCCGCGTATCGGGGTGGGCACTGAAGCTTTCTTT	CASSPRIGVGTEAFF
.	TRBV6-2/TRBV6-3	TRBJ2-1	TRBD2	TGTGCCAGCAGTTACCAAGCGGGGGGGAATGAGCAGTTCTTC	CASSYQAGGNEQFF
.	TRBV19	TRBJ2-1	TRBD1	TGTGCCAGCCAGGGACAGGGGAATGAGCAGTTCTTC	CASQGQGNEQFF
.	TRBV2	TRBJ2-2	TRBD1	TGTGCCAGCACCAAGGACAGGGTGAACACCGGGGAGCTGTTTTTT	CASTKDRVNTGELFF
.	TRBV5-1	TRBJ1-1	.	TGCGCCAGCAGCTTGGACAGGGCAAATTCTGAAGCTTTCTTT	CASSLDRANSEAFF
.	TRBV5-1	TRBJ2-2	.	TGCGCCAGCAGCCCTCTAGGCGGGGGGGAGCTGTTTTTT	CASSPLGGGELFF
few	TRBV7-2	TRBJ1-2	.	TGTGCCAGCAGCTTAGATACGGGTATGGGTGGCTACACCTTC	CASSLDTGMGGYTF
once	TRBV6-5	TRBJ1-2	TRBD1	TGTGCCAGCACGGGACAGGGAAACTATGGCTACACCTTC	CASTGQGNYGYTF
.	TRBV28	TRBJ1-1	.	TGTGCCAGCAGTCGTTGGGGGGGTGGACTCACTGAAGCTTTCTTT	CASSRWGGGLTEAFF
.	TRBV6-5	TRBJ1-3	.	TGTGCCAGCAGAGACACAGGGTTCGCTGGAAACACCATATATTTT	CASRDTGFAGNTIYF
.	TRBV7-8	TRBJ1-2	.	TGTGCCAGCAGCTTAGTACCGGACCCGGGATATGGCTACACCTTC	CASSLVPDPGYGYTF
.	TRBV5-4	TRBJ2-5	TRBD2	TGTGCCAGCACCCCTGGGGGACTAGCGGGGGCCTTCCAAGAGACCCAGTACTTC	CASTPGGLAGAFQETQYF
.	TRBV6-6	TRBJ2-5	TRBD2	TGTGCCAGCAGTTACTCGGCTAGCGGGCAAGAGACCCAGTACTTC	CASSYSASGQETQYF
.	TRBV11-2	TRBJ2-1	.	TGTGCCAGCAGCCCGAGCGGGTTGAACTCCTACAATGAGCAGTTCTTC	CASSPSGLNSYNEQFF
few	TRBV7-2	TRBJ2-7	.	TGTGCCAGCAGCCTTAGCGTCAAAGGGTACGAGCAGTACTTC	CASSLSVKGYEQYF
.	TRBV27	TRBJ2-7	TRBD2	TGTGCCAGCAGTTTAACTAGCGGGAGGGTTTGGTACAGGCAGTACTTC	CASSLTSGRVWYRQYF
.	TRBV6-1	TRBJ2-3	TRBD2	TGTGCCAGCAGTGAACTAAGCGGGGGAACCACAGATACGCAGTATTTT	CASSELSGGTTDTQYF
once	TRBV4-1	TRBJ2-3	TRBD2	TGCGCCAGCAGCCAAGTTCCGGGACTAGCGGGGGATACGCAGTATTTT	CASSQVPGLAGDTQYF
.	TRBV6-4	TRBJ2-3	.	TGTGCCAGCAGTGACCAGGCCGGCACTAGCACAGATACGCAGTATTTT	CASSDQAGTSTDTQYF
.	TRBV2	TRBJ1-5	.	TGTGCCAGCGGGCCCAATCAGCCCCAGCATTTT	CASGPNQPQHF
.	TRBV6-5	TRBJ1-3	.	TGTGCCAGCAGTTTCGGGGGCTCTGGAAACACCATATATTTT	CASSFGGSGNTIYF
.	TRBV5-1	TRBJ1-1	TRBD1	TGCGCCAGCAGCCGGACAGGGGGCGCGATGAACACTGAAGCTTTCTTT	CASSRTGGAMNTEAFF
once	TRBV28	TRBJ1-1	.	TGTGCCAGCAGAAGAGGGACATCGAACACTGAAGCTTTCTTT	CASRRGTSNTEAFF
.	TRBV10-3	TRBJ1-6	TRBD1	TGTGCCACCTCGGACGGACAGGGCTCCTATAATTCACCCCTCCACTTT	CATSDGQGSYNSPLHF
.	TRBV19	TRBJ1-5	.	TGTGCCAGTAGTATACGGACTCGGCGGCCCCAGCATTTT	CASSIRTRRPQHF
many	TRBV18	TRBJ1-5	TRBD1	TGTGCCAGCTCACCCGACAGGGGAATTTACCAGCCCCAGCATTTT	CASSPDRGIYQPQHF
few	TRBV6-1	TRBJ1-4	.	TGTGCCAGCAGTGAAGATTTAGGGTGGGGGGATGAAAAACTGTTTTTT	CASSEDLGWGDEKLFF
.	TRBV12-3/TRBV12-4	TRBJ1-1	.	TGTGCCAGCAGTTTGTTGCGGGACACTGAAGCTTTCTTT	CASSLLRDTEAFF
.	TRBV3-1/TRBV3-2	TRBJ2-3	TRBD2	TGTGCCAGCAGCCTTCTAGCGGGGCGCACAGATACGCAGTATTTT	CASSLLAGRTDTQYF
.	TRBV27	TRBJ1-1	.	TGTGCCAGCAAGATCCCGGGTTTGAACACTGAAGCTTTCTTT	CASKIPGLNTEAFF
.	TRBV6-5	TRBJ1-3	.	TGTGCCAGCAGTATACAGGGATCTGGAAACACCATATATTTT	CASSIQGSGNTIYF
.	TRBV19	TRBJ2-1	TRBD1	TGTGCCAGTAGTCTTGGACAGGGGGCCATAAACAATGAGCAGTTCTTC	CASSLGQGAINNEQFF
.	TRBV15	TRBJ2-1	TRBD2	TGTGCCACCAGCAGAGACAGTCTAGCGGGAAAGGGTGAGCAGTTCTTC	CATSRDSLAGKGEQFF
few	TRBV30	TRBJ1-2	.	TGTGCCTGGAGTGTGCCCCCAACACACGGCTACACCTTC	CAWSVPPTHGYTF
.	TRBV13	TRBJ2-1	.	TGTGCCAGCAGCTCTCCAGGGGTCCTATCCTCCCGCTCCTACAATGAGCAGTTCTTC	CASSSPGVLSSRSYNEQFF
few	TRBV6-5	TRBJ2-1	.	TGTGCCAGCGAGGGAAATGGCGATGAGCAGTTCTTC	CASEGNGDEQFF
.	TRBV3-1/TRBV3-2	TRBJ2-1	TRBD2	TGTGCCAGCAGCCAAGAGCCGGGACTAGCGGGAGGGAAGCAGTTCTTC	CASSQEPGLAGGKQFF